This T cell receptor beta chain came from a study of T cell repertoires in cytomegalovirus infection. V was shortened by 4 bases and J by 0 bases, with 15 bases between the two germline ends. Looked up from germline, CDR1 is SEHNR and CDR2 is FQNEAQ (reference sequence). The CDR3 has 16 amino acids. MiXCR was run by TCRdb on the reads, yielding one entry per CDR3 protein. The profile shows fewer than 900,000 distinct CDR3 sequences, around 29% of them singletons. Of note for this clonotype: What it binds is unknown.

The clonotype comes from a human donor in good health (CMV status not recorded). Some clones in this sample may be carry-over from other donors' samples. This chain uses TRBV7-9 with TRBJ1-1; D perhaps matches TRBD1 (5 bases). This sample comprised cultured CD8+ T cells from PBMCs, obtained from culture after CMV antigen stimulation. The chain's CDR3 is CASSSPWTRLNTEAFF. DNA of the CDR3: TGTGCCAGCAGCTCCCCTTGGACACGTCTGAACACTGAAGCTTTCTTT.